This entry lists 18 T cell receptor beta chains sequenced from one sample in a study of T cells expressing NK-cell markers. Reprocessing the 5' RACE reads, TCRdb reports a single entry for every CDR3 protein and omits DNA. The table lists 300,000 to 500,000 distinct CDR3 sequences, with roughly a tenth in the top ten. Material: blood T cells: a sorted CD56 or NKG2C T cell subset, CD4+ or CD8+ T cells, or bulk PBMC T cells (not recorded which). Source of these receptors: a woman between 45 and 60 years old in good health.

This chain connects TRBV20-1 to TRBJ1-5; as DNA is missing, the TRBD1 call by TCRdb cannot be tested. Germline CDR1 is DFQATT and CDR2 is SNEGSKA (reference sequence). The CDR3 is made up of 16 amino acids. The CDR3 here is CSARVGGDRSNQPQHF.

This rearrangement joins TRBV6-2 or TRBV6-3 to TRBJ2-1; TCRdb names TRBD2, which stays unverified in the absence of DNA. Germline assignment: CDR1 MNHEY and CDR2 SVGEGT. The CDR3 has 14 residues. CDR3 in amino acids: CASSTLDSYNEQFF.

The CDR3 protein is CASSWDPTGGGETQYF. The chain employs TRBV12-3 or TRBV12-4 and TRBJ2-5; TCRdb designates TRBD1, a call that cannot be tested without DNA. This CDR3 has 16 residues.

The chain recombines TRBV7-9 with TRBJ2-1; TCRdb proposes TRBD1, but this gene call is untestable without DNA. Germline V gives CDR1 SEHNR, CDR2 FQNEAQ (reference sequence). This CDR3 is 14 amino acids long. CDR3 protein: CASSFGDGSWKRFF. Using reference TRBV7-9 and TRBJ2-1 for the parts outside the CDR3, the full variable domain is DTGVSQNPRHKITKRGQNVTFRCDPISEHNRLYWYRQTLGQGPEFLTYFQNEAQLEKSRLLSDRFSAERPKGSFSTLEIQRTEQGDSAMYLCASSFGDGSWKRFFGPGTRLTVL.

The chain employs TRBV6-6 and TRBJ2-2; TCRdb's assignment of TRBD2 cannot be checked, as there is no DNA. This CDR3 is 17 amino acids long. The germline CDR1 and CDR2 sequences are MNHNY and SVGAGI (reference sequence). The CDR3 sequence: CASSYGGASENTGELFF.

This chain uses TRBV19 with TRBJ1-2; TCRdb gives TRBD1 as the D gene, but with no DNA this cannot be confirmed. CDR1 is LNHDA, CDR2 SQIVND, per germline (reference sequence). The CDR3 consists of 14 residues. This CDR3 reads CASSLKGAVYGYTF.

The chain links TRBV5-5 to TRBJ1-5. The CDR3 is 14 residues long. Germline-derived CDR1 and CDR2 are SGHKS and YYEKEE (reference sequence). CDR3 loop: CASSLETGLQPQHF.

The chain recombines TRBV24-1 with TRBJ1-5; TCRdb's assignment of TRBD1 cannot be checked, as there is no DNA. CDR1 KGHDR and CDR2 SFDVKD come from the germline V gene. This CDR3 comprises 14 residues. Here the CDR3 reads CATSDHRVNQPQHF.

The V call is TRBV9, the J call TRBJ2-5; TCRdb reports TRBD1, a call that lacks DNA to check it against. The germline CDR1 and CDR2 sequences are SGDLS and YYNGEE. This CDR3 comprises 16 residues. The CDR3 here is CASSAGTGSGQETQYF.

The rearrangement joins TRBV29-1 to TRBJ1-3. Germline V gene lookup returns CDR1 SQVTM and CDR2 ANQGSEA. This CDR3 has 14 residues. The CDR3 sequence is CSVADRGAGNTIYF. Filled out from reference TRBV29-1 and TRBJ1-3, the complete variable domain reads SAVISQKPSRDICQRGTSLTIQCQVDSQVTMMFWYRQQPGQSLTLIATANQGSEATYESGFVIDKFPISRPNLTFSTLTVSNMSPEDSSIYLCSVADRGAGNTIYFGEGSWLTVV.

The chain combines TRBV18 with TRBJ2-5; the TRBD2 assignment by TCRdb is unverifiable without DNA. The CDR3 length is 17 residues. Germline V CDR1 and CDR2: KGHSH, LQKENI. CDR3 region: CASSPLSASGAQETQYF.

This clonotype is deemed medium-sized by its frequency. This sequence joins TRBV12-3 or TRBV12-4 and TRBJ2-5. The CDR3 covers 11 residues. The CDR3 reads CASSSGETQYF.

This sequence joins TRBV3-1 and TRBJ1-2; the D call from TCRdb, TRBD1, cannot be confirmed without DNA. Germline assignment: CDR1 LGHDT and CDR2 YNNKEL (reference sequence). The CDR3 totals 16 residues. This CDR3 is CASSQETPGQGSGYTF.

The chain employs TRBV20-1 and TRBJ2-1; the D call from TCRdb, TRBD2, cannot be confirmed without DNA. The CDR3 spans 14 residues. CDR1 is DFQATT, CDR2 SNEGSKA, per germline (reference sequence). Here the CDR3 reads CSASTSGTLGEQFF.

The genes are TRBV21-1 and TRBJ2-1; the D gene TCRdb calls, TRBD2, cannot be checked with no DNA. TRBV21-1 has pseudogene status. The CDR3 is 16 residues long. The CDR3 loop reads CASSKARQREINEQFF.

The chain links TRBV5-6 to TRBJ1-1. This CDR3 comprises 11 residues. Germline loops: CDR1 SGHDT, CDR2 YYEEEE. CDR3 sequence reads: CASSRGGEAFF. The variable domain in full, completed from reference TRBV5-6 and TRBJ1-1, reads DAGVTQSPTHLIKTRGQQVTLRCSPKSGHDTVSWYQQALGQGPQFIFQYYEEEERQRGNFPDRFSGHQFPNYSSELNVNALLLGDSALYLCASSRGGEAFFGQGTRLTVV.

This chain connects TRBV20-1 to TRBJ1-5; TCRdb reports TRBD1, a call that lacks DNA to check it against. This CDR3 has 13 residues. Germline values: CDR1 DFQATT, CDR2 SNEGSKA (reference sequence). The CDR3 reads CSVKMGANQPQHF.

The V and J genes are TRBV7-6 and TRBJ1-5; the D call of TRBD1 rests on TCRdb alone, since no DNA is present to check it. Germline V gives CDR1 SGHVS, CDR2 FNYEAQ. The CDR3 sequence is 15 residues long. The CDR3 is CASSPDRLKNQPQHF.